The 18 T cell receptor beta chains in this list originate from one sample, sequenced in a study of long-term antiretroviral therapy in people with HIV (dated by TCRdb to between 2021 and 2024). The immunoSEQ hsTCRB v3.0 assay was used at survey level resolution for TRB variable region sequencing. TCRdb took over this immuneACCESS table, retaining in-frame rearrangements with V and J assigned. Such tables are incomplete; in checked studies, under half of the missing clones stem from an unresolved V gene, and the remainder is unexplained. The sample table contains about 17,000 clones; only one count was recorded for 80% to 85% of them. Of the sample, just under 9% falls within the top ten clones. Source: unsorted PBMCs, taken 0.3 years before starting antiretroviral therapy. The source of these receptors is a man between 50 and 59 years old with HIV.

The chain combines TRBV6-1 with TRBJ2-1, with D uncertain. Germline-derived CDR1 and CDR2 are MNHNS and SASEGT. Deletions cut 0 bases from V and 9 bases from J, with 12 bases between. CDR3 length equals 14 residues. The chain's CDR3 is CASSEAIEYLEQFF. For the CDR3, the DNA is TGTGCCAGCAGTGAAGCGATTGAGTACCTTGAGCAGTTCTTC.

This clone has only a few counts. CDR3 region: CARSPGRNSQPQHF. The CDR3 nucleotides read TGTGCCAGAAGCCCTGGTCGGAATAGTCAGCCCCAGCATTTT. The chain combines TRBV5-3 with TRBJ1-5; D gene ambiguous. Being an ORF, TRBV5-3 has a function that is uncertain. Trimming removed 4 bases at V and 6 bases at J, with 14 bases between. The CDR3 covers 14 residues.

J is TRBJ1-2 and V is TRBV6-5, with D tentatively TRBD1 (5 bases). The CDR3 spans 16 residues. Trimming left V 0 bases short and J 6 bases short, with 17 bases between. CDR1 and CDR2 (germline): MNHEY, SVGAGI. DNA for the CDR3: TGTGCCAGCAGTTACTCGAGGGGCGGCGGGGACCATGGCTACACCTTC. It is translated as CASSYSRGGGDHGYTF.

This clone is large in the sample. CDR3 bases: TGTGCCAGTAGTTGGGGGCACAGCAATCAGCCCCAGCATTTT. Protein: CASSWGHSNQPQHF. The rearrangement joins TRBV19 to TRBJ1-5; tentatively, D is TRBD1 (6 bases). Per the germline V gene, CDR1 is LNHDA and CDR2 is SQIVND (reference sequence). The CDR3 has 14 amino acids. Deletions cut 5 bases from V and 1 base from J, with 9 bases between.

V is TRBV19 and J is TRBJ1-5; the match to TRBD1 covers 12 bases. Losses at the gene ends were 6 bases for V and 7 bases for J; bases not matched to a gene: 7. The CDR3 is 15 amino acids. Germline CDR1 is LNHDA and CDR2 is SQIVND (reference sequence). The CDR3, as DNA: TGTGCCAGTAGGAGTGCCGGGACAGGGGGCCAGCCCCAGCATTTT. It encodes CASRSAGTGGQPQHF.

This clone was seen only a few times. The genes are TRBV19 and TRBJ1-2; no firm D call. Per the germline V gene, CDR1 is LNHDA and CDR2 is SQIVND (reference sequence). Trimming cost V 3 bases and J 4 bases, with 18 bases left between them. The CDR3 is 16 amino acids. The chain's CDR3 is CASSMSPSAAVYGYTF. DNA for the CDR3: TGTGCCAGTAGTATGAGCCCGTCGGCGGCAGTCTATGGCTACACCTTC.

This clone occurred once. The chain couples TRBV5-1 to TRBJ1-1; D perhaps matches TRBD1 (5 bases). CDR1 is SGHRS, CDR2 YFSETQ, per germline. Deletions cut 3 bases from V and 6 bases from J, with 12 bases between. The CDR3 covers 13 residues. Here the CDR3 reads CASSYRTLAEAFF. The CDR3 coding sequence is TGCGCCAGCAGCTACAGGACTTTGGCTGAAGCTTTCTTT.

The gene calls are TRBV6-1 and TRBJ2-7; D is unclear. Germline V gives CDR1 MNHNS, CDR2 SASEGT. The V end lost 2 bases, the J end lost 6 bases, and 14 bases lay between the germline ends. The CDR3 runs to 14 residues. The CDR3 sequence is CASSENPEWGEQYF. In DNA form, the CDR3 reads TGTGCCAGCAGTGAAAATCCAGAGTGGGGCGAGCAGTACTTC.

V and J are TRBV5-4 and TRBJ1-2; tentative D call: TRBD1 (5 bases). Germline CDR1 and CDR2: SGHNT and YYREEE (reference sequence). The length of the CDR3 is 18 residues. The germline V and J ends were trimmed by 4 bases and 4 bases, with 26 bases remaining between them. CDR3 loop: CASSQSLLRQGITYGYTF. The CDR3 DNA is TGTGCCAGCAGCCAATCGTTGTTGAGGCAGGGAATTACCTATGGCTACACCTTC.

CDR3 nucleotides: TGTGCCAGCAGCTACAATCTCAGGGTCGGGGACAATCAGCCCCAGCATTTT. Translated, it gives CASSYNLRVGDNQPQHF. The V gene is TRBV28, the J gene TRBJ1-5; perhaps TRBD1 as D (5 bases). V lost 6 bases to trimming and J lost 3 bases, with 21 bases between them. Germline V lookup: CDR1 MDHEN, CDR2 SYDVKM. The CDR3 sequence is 17 residues long. Supplemented by reference TRBV28 and TRBJ1-5, the full variable domain reads DVKVTQSSRYLVKRTGEKVFLECVQDMDHENMFWYRQDPGLGLRLIYFSYDVKMKEKGDIPEGYSVSREKKERFSLILESASTNQTSMYLCASSYNLRVGDNQPQHFGDGTRLSIL.

V and J are TRBV19 and TRBJ2-1; tentative D call: TRBD1 (5 bases). Per the germline V gene, CDR1 is LNHDA and CDR2 is SQIVND (reference sequence). Trimming left V 1 base short and J 0 bases short, with 10 bases between. The CDR3 is 16 amino acids. As DNA, the CDR3 is TGTGCCAGTAGTATAGCCGGACACCGCTCCTACAATGAGCAGTTCTTC. Amino acid sequence: CASSIAGHRSYNEQFF.

This sequence joins TRBV12-5 and TRBJ2-7, with no clear D. This CDR3 is 12 amino acids long. Trimming stripped 0 bases from V and 2 bases from J, with 2 bases between. CDR1 is LGHNT, CDR2 FRNRAP, per germline. CDR3 amino acids: CASGLVTYEQYF. The CDR3 nucleotides are TGTGCTAGTGGTTTGGTCACCTACGAGCAGTACTTC.

The rearrangement links TRBV11-2 to TRBJ2-5, with 10 bases matching TRBD2. J was trimmed by 4 bases and V by 5 bases; bases with no gene match: 4. In germline, CDR1 is SGHAT, CDR2 FQNNGV. The CDR3 totals 14 residues. CDR3: CASSVSGGLETQYF. The CDR3 nucleotides read TGTGCCAGCAGCGTTAGCGGGGGGCTAGAGACCCAGTACTTC.

This clone was found a few times. The genes are TRBV2 and TRBJ1-2, with 12 bases matching TRBD1. This CDR3 spans 14 amino acids. V lost 6 bases and J lost 8; bases outside the gene matches: 7. Germline assignment: CDR1 SNHLY and CDR2 FYNNEI. CDR3 loop: CASRGTGGSYGYTF. The CDR3 nucleotides read TGTGCCAGCAGGGGGACAGGGGGCTCTTACGGCTACACCTTC.

The rearrangement links TRBV7-8 to TRBJ2-7; a weak D match, TRBD1 (5 bases). The V and J ends lost 2 bases and 2 bases respectively, with 13 bases between them. The CDR3 length is 15 residues. Germline V gene data show CDR1 as SGHVS and CDR2 as FQNEAQ. As DNA, the CDR3 is TGTGCCAGCAGCTTATCGCCGCAGGGAACCTACGAGCAGTACTTC. Protein product: CASSLSPQGTYEQYF.

The chain has TRBV27 and TRBJ2-2, with D perhaps TRBD1 (5 bases). Trimming took 8 bases from V and 0 from J, leaving 16 bases between them. CDR1 and CDR2 from the germline V gene are MNHEY and SMNVEV (reference sequence). This CDR3 is built from 16 residues. Written as DNA, the CDR3 is TGTGCCAGCGAATGCACAGGCCCCCCGAACACCGGGGAGCTGTTTTTT. Protein sequence: CASECTGPPNTGELFF.

The chain uses TRBV28 and TRBJ2-7; D is possibly TRBD2 (6 bases). Germline V gene lookup returns CDR1 MDHEN and CDR2 SYDVKM. Between the trimmed V and J ends, which lost 10 bases and 2 bases, there was a span of 18 bases. The CDR3 is made up of 14 amino acids. CDR3 region: CAISGGPTTYEQYF. The CDR3 nucleotides read TGTGCCATTTCCGGAGGGCCTACGACCTACGAGCAGTACTTC.

The rearrangement links TRBV23-1 to TRBJ1-4, with TRBD1 as a possible D gene (6 bases). TRBV23-1 qualifies as an ORF whose function is uncertain. The CDR3 length is 15 residues. V gave up 11 bases and J gave up 11 bases, with 27 bases separating them. CDR3 loop: CAYDRGGGPLGKLFF. CDR3 sequence (DNA): TGCGCCTACGATCGAGGGGGGGGGCCCCTTGGGAAACTGTTTTTT.